This TCR beta chain emerged from a study of blood T cell repertoires in COVID-19. Study as a whole: In each case, the material was cDNA or gDNA derived from T cells, B-cell-depleted T cells, or PBMCs.

How the authors handled the data: Amplification with reference gene primers provided the estimates of nucleated cell counts. The data were produced by immunoSEQ multiplex PCR, yet TCRdb's version contains in-frame clones alone and is incomplete. V, J and clone size derive from that table, while D and trimming were established from the DNA sequence. The data hold 130,000 to 150,000 clones, with under 85% observed a single time. Germline V gene data show CDR1 as SGHRS and CDR2 as YFSETQ. The CDR3 extends over 16 amino acids. Trimming left V 4 bases short and J 0 bases short, with 14 bases between. The sequenced sample was peripheral blood. The chain carries TRBV5-1 and TRBJ1-3; D is perhaps TRBD1 (6 bases). This sequence originates from a woman older than 75 in a cohort sampled during active or convalescent COVID-19. CDR3 sequence: CASSLGPQGSGNTIYF. The DNA of the CDR3 is TGCGCCAGCAGCCTGGGACCACAGGGCTCTGGAAACACCATATATTTT.